These 13 T cell receptor beta chains were all obtained from the same sample, sequenced in a study of T cell responses to AZD1222 COVID-19 vaccine. Data came from immunoSEQ multiplex PCR; TCRdb stores just in-frame clones and leaves some out. This table has approximately 69,000 clones, around 78% appearing once. This specimen consisted of peripheral blood, obtained 28 days after the second AZD1222 dose. The receptors were gathered from an adult who received the AZD1222 COVID-19 vaccine.

V and J are TRBV15 and TRBJ2-3, with 7 bases identical to TRBD2. The J segment lost 5 bases and the V segment lost 1 base, leaving 6 bases of the junction unmatched. Germline V gives CDR1 LNHNV, CDR2 YYDKDF (reference sequence). CDR3 length equals 15 residues. DNA of the CDR3: TGTGCCACCAGCAGAGGGGCGGGAGACGGAGATACGCAGTATTTT. Protein: CATSRGAGDGDTQYF.

The V gene is TRBV5-6, the J gene TRBJ1-2, with 12 bases identical to TRBD1. The CDR3 length is 17 residues. CDR1 SGHDT and CDR2 YYEEEE come from the germline V gene. Trimming cost V 3 bases and J 2 bases; bases outside gene matches: 8. The CDR3 DNA reads as TGTGCCAGCAGCTATGGAGCGGGACAGGGGGCAAACTATGGCTACACCTTC. Protein product: CASSYGAGQGANYGYTF.

The V and J genes are TRBV6-4 and TRBJ1-2; no clear D gene. The CDR3 contains 16 residues. V shed 0 bases and J shed 7 bases, with 18 bases lying between them. CDR1 is MRHNA, CDR2 SNTAGT, per germline. Written as DNA, the CDR3 is TGTGCCAGCAGTGACTCGATTGGGGATTCTTATAGTGGCTACACCTTC. Encoded protein: CASSDSIGDSYSGYTF.

In this sample, this clone turned up once. The gene calls are TRBV6-5 and TRBJ2-2, with 8 positions matching TRBD1. V lost 6 bases and J lost 1; bases outside the gene matches: 4. This CDR3 contains 15 residues. Germline V gene sequence: CDR1 MNHEY, CDR2 SVGAGI. The CDR3 nucleotides read TGTGCCAGCAGCTCCGGGACAGGGAACACCGGGGAGCTGTTTTTT. Protein: CASSSGTGNTGELFF.

The chain uses TRBV2 and TRBJ1-1; D not certain. With 4 bases removed from V and 1 base from J, the gap between germline ends came to 10 bases. The germline V gene has CDR1 SNHLY and CDR2 FYNNEI. The CDR3 extends over 14 amino acids. CDR3 coding DNA: TGTGCCAGCAGTGCTGACGGCCCGAACACTGAAGCTTTCTTT. Translated, it gives CASSADGPNTEAFF.

The chain recombines TRBV28 with TRBJ1-2; D is ambiguous. The V gene lost 6 bases and the J gene lost 8 bases, with 13 bases spanning the gap. The CDR3 length is 12 residues. The germline V gene encodes CDR1 MDHEN and CDR2 SYDVKM. CDR3 nucleotide sequence: TGTGCCAGCAGCCGGAGGGCACGGGGCTACACCTTC. This translates into CASSRRARGYTF.

The chain combines TRBV7-9 with TRBJ2-1; D not resolved. The CDR3 runs 14 residues. CDR1 is SEHNR and CDR2 is FQNEAQ in the germline V gene (reference sequence). Deletions cut 0 bases from V and 6 bases from J, with 9 bases between. The CDR3 reads CASSLASPGNEQFF. The CDR3 DNA reads TGTGCCAGCAGCTTAGCGTCCCCCGGCAATGAGCAGTTCTTC.

In this sample, this clone turned up a few times. This chain connects TRBV5-8 to TRBJ2-7, with D uncertain. Germline V gene sequence: CDR1 SGHTS, CDR2 YDEGEE. V lost 4 bases and J 7 bases, leaving 18 bases between the germline ends. The length of the CDR3 is 14 residues. This CDR3 is CASSPRTYDREQYF. For the CDR3, the DNA is TGTGCCAGCAGCCCGAGGACGTACGATCGAGAGCAGTACTTC.

The chain carries TRBV27 and TRBJ1-1; D is unresolved. CDR1 is MNHEY and CDR2 is SMNVEV in the germline V gene (reference sequence). The CDR3 is 13 amino acids. V was shortened by 6 bases and J by 2 bases, with 10 bases between the two germline ends. CDR3 sequence: CASRPDRNTEAFF. The CDR3 DNA reads as TGTGCCAGCAGACCAGACCGCAACACTGAAGCTTTCTTT.

This chain links TRBV19 with TRBJ2-7, with D unresolved. The V gene's germline CDR1 is LNHDA and CDR2 SQIVND (reference sequence). V lost 3 bases, J lost 3 bases, and 12 bases lay in between. The CDR3 sequence is 14 residues long. The DNA for the CDR3 is TGTGCCAGTAGTATGGGATCCCTAGGCTACGAGCAGTACTTC. Its translation is CASSMGSLGYEQYF.

CDR3 in amino acids: CASSFGGSAGEQYF. CDR3 in DNA: TGCGCCAGCAGCTTCGGCGGGAGTGCAGGCGAGCAGTACTTC. The chain carries TRBV5-1 and TRBJ2-7, with TRBD2 identical over 7 bases. Germline CDR1 is SGHRS and CDR2 is YFSETQ. The CDR3 sequence is 14 residues long. V dropped 2 bases and J dropped 6; count of bases not matched to a gene: 8.

V usage is TRBV7-6 and J usage is TRBJ2-7; 7 bases map to TRBD1. In germline, CDR1 is SGHVS, CDR2 FNYEAQ. J lost 7 bases, V lost 1 base, and 13 bases had no gene match. The CDR3 has 16 amino acids. The CDR3 DNA sequence: TGTGCCAGCAGCTTAGGCCAAGACAGGGCCCTGGGGGAGCAGTACTTC. Its translation is CASSLGQDRALGEQYF.

The chain links TRBV5-1 to TRBJ2-1; 11 bases map to TRBD1. V trimming: 4 bases; J trimming: 7 bases; junction bases outside the gene matches: 10. The CDR3 runs to 16 residues. Germline V gene sequence: CDR1 SGHRS, CDR2 YFSETQ. The CDR3 protein is CASSAHSGQGVNEQFF. The CDR3 DNA reads TGCGCCAGCAGCGCGCACTCGGGACAGGGGGTTAATGAGCAGTTCTTC.